The source of this T cell receptor (beta chain) is a study of T-cell reconstitution after alpha-beta-depleted transplantation in children. As concerns this clonotype: The final CDR3 position lacks the conserved phenylalanine or tryptophan, pointing to a likely read error.

Germline CDR1 LGHNA, CDR2 YSLEER. J was trimmed by 4 bases and V by 5 bases; bases with no gene match: 7. The CDR3 is 14 residues long. The authors prepared the TCRbeta library with unique molecular identifiers. One entry per CDR3 protein, called by TCRdb with MiXCR from the PCR reads. The sample yields around 960,000 distinct CDR3 sequences, about 31% seen once. V usage is TRBV4-3 and J usage is TRBJ1-1; 7 bases are a match to TRBD1. The sequences come from PBMCs, mostly from graft donor cells, collected 360 days after TCRalphabeta/CD19-depleted stem cell transplant. This sequence was found in a boy younger than two who had a stem cell transplant for SCID, so the T cells may come from the graft donor. CDR3: CASSLEPGGTEAFC. The CDR3 DNA is TGCGCCAGCAGCTTAGAGCCAGGGGGCACTGAAGCTTTCTGT.